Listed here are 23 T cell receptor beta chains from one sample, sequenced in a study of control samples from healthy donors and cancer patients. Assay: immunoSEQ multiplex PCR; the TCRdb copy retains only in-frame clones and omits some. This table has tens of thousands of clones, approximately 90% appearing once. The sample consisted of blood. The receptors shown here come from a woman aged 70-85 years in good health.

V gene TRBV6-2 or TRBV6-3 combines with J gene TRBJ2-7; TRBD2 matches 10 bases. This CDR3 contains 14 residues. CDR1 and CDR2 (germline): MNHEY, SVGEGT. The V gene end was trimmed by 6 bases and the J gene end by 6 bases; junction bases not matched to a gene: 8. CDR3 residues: CASSALAGVGEQYF. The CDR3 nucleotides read TGTGCCAGCAGCGCCCTAGCGGGAGTCGGCGAGCAGTACTTC.

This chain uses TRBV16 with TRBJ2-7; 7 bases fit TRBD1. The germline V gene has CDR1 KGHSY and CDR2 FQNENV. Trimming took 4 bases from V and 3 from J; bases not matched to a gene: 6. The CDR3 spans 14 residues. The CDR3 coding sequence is TGTGCCAGCAGCCGGGACAGACCCGACTACGAGCAGTACTTC. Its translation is CASSRDRPDYEQYF.

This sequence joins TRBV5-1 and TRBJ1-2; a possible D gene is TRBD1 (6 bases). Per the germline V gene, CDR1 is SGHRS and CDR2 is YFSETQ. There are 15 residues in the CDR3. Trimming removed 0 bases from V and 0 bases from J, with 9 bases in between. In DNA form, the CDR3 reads TGCGCCAGCAGCTTGGCCGCAGGGGCTAACTATGGCTACACCTTC. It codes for CASSLAAGANYGYTF.

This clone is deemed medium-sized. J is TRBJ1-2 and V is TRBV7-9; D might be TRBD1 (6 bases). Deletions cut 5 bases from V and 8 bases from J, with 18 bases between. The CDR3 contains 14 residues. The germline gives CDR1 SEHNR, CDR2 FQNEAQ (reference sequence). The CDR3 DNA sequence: TGTGCCAGCAGCGTCCCGGGGGCAAGTGAGGGCTACACCTTC. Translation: CASSVPGASEGYTF.

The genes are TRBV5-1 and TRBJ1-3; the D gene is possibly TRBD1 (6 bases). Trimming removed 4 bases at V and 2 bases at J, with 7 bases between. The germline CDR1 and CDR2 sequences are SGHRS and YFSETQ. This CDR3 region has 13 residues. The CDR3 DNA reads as TGCGCCAGCAGCCAGGGGACTGGAAACACCATATATTTT. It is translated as CASSQGTGNTIYF.

For the CDR3, the DNA is TGCGCCAGCAGCCCTGAACCGGGCTCTTCTGAAGCTTTCTTT. Translated: CASSPEPGSSEAFF. The chain joins TRBV4-3 to TRBJ1-1; D is undetermined. V dropped 4 bases and J dropped 6 bases, with 15 bases sitting between them. The CDR3 has 14 amino acids. CDR1 and CDR2 from the germline V gene are LGHNA and YSLEER.

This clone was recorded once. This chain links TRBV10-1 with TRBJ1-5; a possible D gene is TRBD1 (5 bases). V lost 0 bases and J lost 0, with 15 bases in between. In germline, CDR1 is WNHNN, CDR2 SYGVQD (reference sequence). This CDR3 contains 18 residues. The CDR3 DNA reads TGCGCCAGCAGTGAGTCGACGGGGATCAGGGATAGCAATCAGCCCCAGCATTTT. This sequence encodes CASSESTGIRDSNQPQHF.

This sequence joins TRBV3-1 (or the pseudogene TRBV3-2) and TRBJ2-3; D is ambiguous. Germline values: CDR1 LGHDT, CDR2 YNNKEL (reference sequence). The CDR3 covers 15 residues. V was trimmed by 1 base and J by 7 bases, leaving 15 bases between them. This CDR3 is CASSQGHGPQNTQYF. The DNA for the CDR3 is TGTGCCAGCAGCCAAGGGCACGGTCCACAGAATACGCAGTATTTT.

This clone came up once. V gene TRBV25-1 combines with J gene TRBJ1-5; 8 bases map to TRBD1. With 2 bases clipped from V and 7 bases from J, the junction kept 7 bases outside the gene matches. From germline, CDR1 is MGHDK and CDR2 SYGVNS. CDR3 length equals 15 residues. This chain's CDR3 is CASSEGQGGRQPQHF. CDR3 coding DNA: TGTGCCAGCAGTGAAGGACAGGGAGGGCGGCAGCCCCAGCATTTT.

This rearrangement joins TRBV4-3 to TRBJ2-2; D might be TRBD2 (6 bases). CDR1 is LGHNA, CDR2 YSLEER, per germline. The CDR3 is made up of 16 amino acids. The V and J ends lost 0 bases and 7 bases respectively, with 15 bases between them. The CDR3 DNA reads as TGCGCCAGCAGCCAAGATCTTGTGGGGGGATACGGGGAGCTGTTTTTT. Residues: CASSQDLVGGYGELFF.

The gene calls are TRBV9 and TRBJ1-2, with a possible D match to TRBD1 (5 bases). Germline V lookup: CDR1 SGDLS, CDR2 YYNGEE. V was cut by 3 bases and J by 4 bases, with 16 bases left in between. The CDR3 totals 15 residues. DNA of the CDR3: TGTGCCAGCAGCGGATCATCTCAGGGAAGCTATGGCTACACCTTC. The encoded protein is CASSGSSQGSYGYTF.

CDR3 DNA sequence: TGCAGCGCTCTGGACTCGGTCAAAAACATTCAGTACTTC. Translating it yields CSALDSVKNIQYF. The rearrangement uses TRBV29-1 and TRBJ2-4; maybe TRBD2 (5 bases). Trimming pared 7 bases from V and 3 bases from J, leaving 13 bases between. The germline V gene has CDR1 SQVTM and CDR2 ANQGSEA. This CDR3 is built from 13 residues.

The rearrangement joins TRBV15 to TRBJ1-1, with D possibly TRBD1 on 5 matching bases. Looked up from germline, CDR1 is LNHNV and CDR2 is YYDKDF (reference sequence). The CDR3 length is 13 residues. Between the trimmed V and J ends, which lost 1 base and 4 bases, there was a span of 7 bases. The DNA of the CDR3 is TGTGCCACCAGCAGAGGGGGGTTCACTGAAGCTTTCTTT. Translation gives CATSRGGFTEAFF. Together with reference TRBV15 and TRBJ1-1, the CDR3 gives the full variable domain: DAMVIQNPRYQVTQFGKPVTLSCSQTLNHNVMYWYQQKSSQAPKLLFHYYDKDFNNEADTPDNFQSRRPNTSFCFLDIRSPGLGDTAMYLCATSRGGFTEAFFGQGTRLTVV.

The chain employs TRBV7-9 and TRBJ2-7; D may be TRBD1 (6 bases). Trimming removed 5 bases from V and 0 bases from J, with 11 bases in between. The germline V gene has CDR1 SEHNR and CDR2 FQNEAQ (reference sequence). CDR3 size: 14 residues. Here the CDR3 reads CASSPDSLSYEQYF. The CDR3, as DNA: TGTGCCAGCAGCCCGGACAGTCTCTCCTACGAGCAGTACTTC.

This CDR3 reads CASSPSPPLGYTF. CDR3 sequence (DNA): TGTGCCAGCAGCCCATCCCCCCCCCTCGGCTACACCTTC. The genes are TRBV5-4 and TRBJ1-2; unclear D gene. This CDR3 region has 13 residues. The V and J ends lost 4 bases and 8 bases respectively, with 15 bases between them. Germline lookup yields CDR1 SGHNT and CDR2 YYREEE (reference sequence).

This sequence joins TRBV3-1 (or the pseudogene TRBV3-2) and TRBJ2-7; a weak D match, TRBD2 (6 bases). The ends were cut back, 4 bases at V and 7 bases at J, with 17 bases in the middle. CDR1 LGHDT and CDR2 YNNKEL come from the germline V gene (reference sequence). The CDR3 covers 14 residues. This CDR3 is CASSPRRLAGEQYF. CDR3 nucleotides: TGTGCCAGCAGCCCCCGCAGGCTCGCGGGGGAGCAGTACTTC.

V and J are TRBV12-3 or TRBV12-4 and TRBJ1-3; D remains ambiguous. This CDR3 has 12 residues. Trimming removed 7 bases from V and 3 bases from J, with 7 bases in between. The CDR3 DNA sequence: TGTGCCAGCACCTTAGGTGGAAACACCATATATTTT. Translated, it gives CASTLGGNTIYF.

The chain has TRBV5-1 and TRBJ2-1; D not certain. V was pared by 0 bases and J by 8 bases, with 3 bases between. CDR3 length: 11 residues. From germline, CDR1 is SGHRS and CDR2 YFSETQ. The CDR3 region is CASSLEHEQFF. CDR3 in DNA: TGCGCCAGCAGCTTGGAGCATGAGCAGTTCTTC.

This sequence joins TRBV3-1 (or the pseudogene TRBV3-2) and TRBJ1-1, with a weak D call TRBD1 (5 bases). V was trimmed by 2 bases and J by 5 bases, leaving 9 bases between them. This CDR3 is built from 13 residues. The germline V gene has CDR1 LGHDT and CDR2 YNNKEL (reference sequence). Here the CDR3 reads CASSQSGGTEAFF. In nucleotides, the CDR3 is TGTGCCAGCAGCCAATCCGGGGGAACTGAAGCTTTCTTT.

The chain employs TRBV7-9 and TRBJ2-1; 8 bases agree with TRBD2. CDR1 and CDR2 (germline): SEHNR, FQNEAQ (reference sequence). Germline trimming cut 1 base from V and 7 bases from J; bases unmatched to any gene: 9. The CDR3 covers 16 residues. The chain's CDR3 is CASSLERRGAGNEQFF. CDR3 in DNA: TGTGCCAGCAGCTTAGAGAGGCGGGGGGCGGGAAATGAGCAGTTCTTC.

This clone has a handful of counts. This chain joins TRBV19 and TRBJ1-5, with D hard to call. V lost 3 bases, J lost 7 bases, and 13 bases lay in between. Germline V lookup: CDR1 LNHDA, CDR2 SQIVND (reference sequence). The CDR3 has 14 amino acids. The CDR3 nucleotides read TGTGCCAGTAGTATTGCGGGGTCGAGGCAGCCCCAGCATTTT. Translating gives CASSIAGSRQPQHF.

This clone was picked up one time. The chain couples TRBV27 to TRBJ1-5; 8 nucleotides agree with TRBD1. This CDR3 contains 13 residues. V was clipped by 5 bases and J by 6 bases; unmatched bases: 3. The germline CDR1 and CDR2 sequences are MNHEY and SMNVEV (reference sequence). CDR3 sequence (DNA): TGTGCCAGCAGTCCAGGGGGCGGTCAGCCCCAGCATTTT. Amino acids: CASSPGGGQPQHF.

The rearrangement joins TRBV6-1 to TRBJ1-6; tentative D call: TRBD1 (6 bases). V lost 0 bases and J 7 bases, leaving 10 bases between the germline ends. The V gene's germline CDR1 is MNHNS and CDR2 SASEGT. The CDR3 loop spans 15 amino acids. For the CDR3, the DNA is TGTGCCAGCAGTGAAGCTGTACAGGGAAATTCACCCCTCCACTTT. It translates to CASSEAVQGNSPLHF.